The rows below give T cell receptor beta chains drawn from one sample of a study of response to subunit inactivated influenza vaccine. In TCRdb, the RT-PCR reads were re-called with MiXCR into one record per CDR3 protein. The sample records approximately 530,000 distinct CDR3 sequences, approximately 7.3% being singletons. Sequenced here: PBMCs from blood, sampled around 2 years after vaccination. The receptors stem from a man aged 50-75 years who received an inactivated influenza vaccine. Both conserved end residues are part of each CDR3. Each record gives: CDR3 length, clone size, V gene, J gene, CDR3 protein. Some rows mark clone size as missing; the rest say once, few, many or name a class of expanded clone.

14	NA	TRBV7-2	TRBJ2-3	CASSHGQGTDTQYF
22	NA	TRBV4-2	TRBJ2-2	CASSPFGLAGGPVYERTGELFF
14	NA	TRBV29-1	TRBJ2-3	CSVGVGGGTDTQYF
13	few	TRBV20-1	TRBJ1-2	CSARQTWDYGYTF
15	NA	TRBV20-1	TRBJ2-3	CSATFRGGSTDTQYF
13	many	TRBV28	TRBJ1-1	CASSFLINTEAFF
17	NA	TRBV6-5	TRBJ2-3	CASSYTATGTGTDTQYF
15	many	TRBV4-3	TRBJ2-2	CASSRVDGVTGELFF
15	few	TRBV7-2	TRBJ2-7	CASSLAGAFGYEQYF
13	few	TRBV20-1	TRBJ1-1	CSASFEVNTEAFF
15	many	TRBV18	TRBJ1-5	CASSEEQASNQPQHF
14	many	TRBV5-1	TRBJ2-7	CASSLGTDFHEQYF
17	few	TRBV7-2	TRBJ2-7	CASSLGGVGGISYEQYF
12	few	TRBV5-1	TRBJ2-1	CASSAQGSEQFF
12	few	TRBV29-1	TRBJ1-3	CSVEGTGNTIYF
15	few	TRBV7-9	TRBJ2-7	CASSLWTGNLYEQYF
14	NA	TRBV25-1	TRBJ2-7	CASRPGGSIYEQYF
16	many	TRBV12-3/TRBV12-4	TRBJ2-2	CASSRRRGGRTGELFF
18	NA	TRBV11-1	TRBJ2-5	CASSNRWGLAGSRETQYF
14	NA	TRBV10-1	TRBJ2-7	CASSAGGTAYEQYF
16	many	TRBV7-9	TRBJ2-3	CASSPWDRENTDTQYF
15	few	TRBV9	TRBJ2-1	CASSVMEHNTNEQFF
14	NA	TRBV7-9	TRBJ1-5	CASTQGGSNQPQHF
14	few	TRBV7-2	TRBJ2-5	CASSQVAQVNPQYF
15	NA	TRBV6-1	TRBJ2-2	CASSHSGVDTGELFF
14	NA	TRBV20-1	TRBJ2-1	CSASGRRSYNEQFF
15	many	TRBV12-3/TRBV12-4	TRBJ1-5	CASSLSGVVSQPQHF
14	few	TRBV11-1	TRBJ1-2	CASSHAIDGYGYTF
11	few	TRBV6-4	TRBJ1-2	CASSQGAGYTF
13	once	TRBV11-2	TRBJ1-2	CASGPVMDYGYTF
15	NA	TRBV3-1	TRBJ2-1	CASSLSGGNYNEQFF
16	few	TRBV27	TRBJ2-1	CASKSGRSSSYNEQFF
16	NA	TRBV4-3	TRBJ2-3	CASSITHRGLTDTQYF
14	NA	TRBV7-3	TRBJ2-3	CASSTDRAPDTQYF
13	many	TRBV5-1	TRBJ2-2	CASSLDGQLEVFF
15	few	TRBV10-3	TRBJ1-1	CAISDPIRGSTEAFF
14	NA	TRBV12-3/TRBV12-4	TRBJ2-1	CASSFISASNEQFF
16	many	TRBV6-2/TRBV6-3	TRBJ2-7	CASSYLTSGTSYEQYF
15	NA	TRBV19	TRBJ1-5	CASSIWDRDRQPQHF
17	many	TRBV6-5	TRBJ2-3	CASKLLAGKSSTDTQYF
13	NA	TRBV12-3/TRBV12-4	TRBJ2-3	CASTQGAGDTQYF
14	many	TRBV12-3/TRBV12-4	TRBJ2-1	CASSPSGGLNEQFF
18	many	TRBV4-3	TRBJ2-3	CASSQDPLLAGRADTQYF
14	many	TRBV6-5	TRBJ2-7	CASSYGGGSYEQYF
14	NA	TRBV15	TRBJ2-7	CATSRDDPAFEQYF